This T cell receptor (beta chain) was identified during a study of chemoradiotherapy in HPV16-positive cancers. Notes on the study in general: The functional HPV-specific definition rests on just a couple of HPV16-positive patients. Non-HPV-specific T cells did not expand in tumors during treatment, whereas candidate HPV-specific clones and E7-related motifs did. Better recurrence-free survival went with HPV-responsive T-cell expansion in HPV16-positive patients.

Over chemoradiotherapy, repertoires were sampled more than once. About this clone itself: The antigen remains undetermined.

Libraries were prepared by immunoSEQ multiplex PCR; TCRdb keeps only in-frame clonotypes and omits some of them. The sample shows 8,500 to 9,000 clones, around 67% of them seen only once. Germline V gene data show CDR1 as MNHNY and CDR2 as SVGAGI (reference sequence). Trimming cost V 4 bases and J 4 bases, with 4 bases left between them. This CDR3 is 12 amino acids long. This receptor was taken from a human donor with HPV-associated anogenital cancer. This specimen was collected from a patient who underwent chemoradiotherapy. The rearrangement joins TRBV6-6 to TRBJ2-2, with D hard to call. The CDR3 DNA follows: TGTGCCAGCAGTTCGGGCACCGGGGAGCTGTTTTTT. Translated: CASSSGTGELFF.